What follows describes a single T cell receptor (beta chain). The data belong to a study of PD-L1 blockade in urothelial cancer. Data came from immunoSEQ multiplex PCR; TCRdb stores just in-frame clones and leaves some out. Of more than 95,000 clones in the sample, roughly 88% were seen once. The V gene lost 3 bases and the J gene lost 7 bases, with 10 bases spanning the gap. Germline V lookup: CDR1 GTSNPN, CDR2 SVGIG (reference sequence). The CDR3 length is 12 residues. Documented time point: peripheral blood 6 weeks after treatment start. Patients had urothelial carcinoma that was locally advanced or metastatic.

The input for sequencing was PBMCs, taken around atezolizumab (anti-PD-L1) treatment. V usage is TRBV30 and J usage is TRBJ2-1; D may be TRBD2 (5 bases). This clonotype was sampled from a man in his forties or fifties with urothelial cancer. CDR3 sequence: CAWRESGNEQFF. In DNA form, the CDR3 reads TGTGCCTGGAGGGAAAGCGGTAATGAGCAGTTCTTC.